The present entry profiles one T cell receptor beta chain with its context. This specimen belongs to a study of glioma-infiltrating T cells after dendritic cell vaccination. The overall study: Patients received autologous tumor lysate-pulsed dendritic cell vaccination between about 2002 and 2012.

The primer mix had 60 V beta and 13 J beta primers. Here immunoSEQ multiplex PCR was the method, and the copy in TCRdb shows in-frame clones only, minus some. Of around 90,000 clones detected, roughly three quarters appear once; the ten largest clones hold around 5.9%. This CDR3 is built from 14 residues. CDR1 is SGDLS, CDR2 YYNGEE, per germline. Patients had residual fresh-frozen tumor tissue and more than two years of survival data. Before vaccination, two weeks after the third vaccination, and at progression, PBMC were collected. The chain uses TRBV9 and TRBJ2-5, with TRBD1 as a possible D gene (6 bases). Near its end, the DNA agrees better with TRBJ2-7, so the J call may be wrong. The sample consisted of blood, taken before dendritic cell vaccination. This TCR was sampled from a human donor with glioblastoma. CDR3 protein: CASSARTETYEQYF. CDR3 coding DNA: TGTGCCAGCAGCGCGAGGACAGAGACCTACGAGCAGTACTTC.